The 28 T cell receptor beta chains below all came from one sample that was sequenced in a study of post-analysis software for immune sequencing data. These receptors lack a known antigen. Overall study results and limits: Higher frequency in patients than in controls was seen for roughly 5 TRBV segments, with TRBV5-6, TRBV5-1 and TRBV20-1 among them.

Unique molecular identifiers had been added to the TCR beta cDNA libraries. TCRdb analysed the PCR reads with MiXCR anew, one entry per CDR3 protein. The sample shows approximately 770,000 distinct CDR3 sequences, about 45% of them seen only once. Sample: blood. The receptors stem from a girl aged 10-17 years with multiple sclerosis.

This clonotype has more than one count but fewer than ten. The chain employs TRBV5-6 and TRBJ2-7, with 9 positions matching TRBD2. Trimming at V came to 0 bases and at J to 3 bases, leaving 1 base not matched to a gene. The CDR3 extends over 14 amino acids. Germline loops: CDR1 SGHDT, CDR2 YYEEEE. The CDR3 DNA sequence: TGTGCCAGCAGCTTGGAACTAGCGGGCTACGAGCAGTACTTC. This codes for CASSLELAGYEQYF. Looking up the rest from reference TRBV5-6 and TRBJ2-7 gives the full variable domain: DAGVTQSPTHLIKTRGQQVTLRCSPKSGHDTVSWYQQALGQGPQFIFQYYEEEERQRGNFPDRFSGHQFPNYSSELNVNALLLGDSALYLCASSLELAGYEQYFGPGTRLTVT.

J is TRBJ2-1 and V is TRBV4-1; D not resolved. Germline V lookup: CDR1 MGHRA, CDR2 YSYEKL. This CDR3 contains 13 residues. Trimming shortened V by 0 bases and J by 2 bases, and 2 bases separated the two germline ends. The CDR3 sequence: CASSQDAYNEQFF. CDR3 DNA: TGCGCCAGCAGCCAAGATGCCTACAATGAGCAGTTCTTC.

The chain links TRBV7-2 to TRBJ2-3; D remains ambiguous. Trimming pared 5 bases from V and 5 bases from J, leaving 14 bases between. Looked up from germline, CDR1 is SGHTA and CDR2 is FQGNSA. CDR3 length equals 14 residues. The CDR3 region is CASSLSHSGDTQYF. The CDR3 coding sequence is TGTGCCAGCAGCCTCTCACACAGTGGAGATACGCAGTATTTT.

The count of this clonotype is one. V is TRBV7-6 and J is TRBJ2-7, with D perhaps being TRBD1 or TRBD2 (5 bases each). CDR3 length equals 14 residues. Germline V CDR1 and CDR2: SGHVS, FNYEAQ. V was trimmed by 3 bases and J by 0 bases, leaving 9 bases between them. CDR3 loop: CASSFGDDSYEQYF. CDR3 DNA sequence: TGTGCCAGCAGCTTCGGGGACGACTCCTACGAGCAGTACTTC.

The chain couples TRBV10-3 to TRBJ2-7; 9 bases are shared with TRBD2. This CDR3 comprises 15 residues. The germline gives CDR1 ENHRY, CDR2 SYGVKD. V was clipped by 5 bases and J by 6 bases; unmatched bases: 11. CDR3: CAISSEALAGSEQYF. For the CDR3, the DNA is TGTGCCATCAGTTCCGAGGCACTAGCGGGTAGCGAGCAGTACTTC.

The V call is TRBV11-2, the J call TRBJ1-1; D is uncertain. The CDR3 spans 13 residues. The V end was cut by 1 base, the J end by 6 bases, with 9 bases between. CDR1 and CDR2 from the germline V gene are SGHAT and FQNNGV. CDR3 amino acids: CASSLVWESEAFF. As DNA, the CDR3 is TGTGCCAGCAGCTTAGTTTGGGAGTCTGAAGCTTTCTTT. Combining the CDR3 with reference TRBV11-2 and TRBJ1-1 gives the whole variable domain EAGVAQSPRYKIIEKRQSVAFWCNPISGHATLYWYQQILGQGPKLLIQFQNNGVVDDSQLPKDRFSAERLKGVDSTLKIQPAKLEDSAVYLCASSLVWESEAFFGQGTRLTVV.

The V call is TRBV7-2, the J call TRBJ1-5; D possibly corresponds to TRBD1 (5 bases). The CDR3 contains 16 residues. Trimming shortened V by 1 base and J by 0 bases, and 10 bases separated the two germline ends. Per the germline V gene, CDR1 is SGHTA and CDR2 is FQGNSA. Here the CDR3 reads CASSLGEGLSNQPQHF. The DNA of the CDR3 is TGTGCCAGCAGCTTAGGCGAGGGACTTAGCAATCAGCCCCAGCATTTT.

V usage is TRBV20-1 and J usage is TRBJ2-5; D assignment may be TRBD1 or TRBD2 (6 bases each). CDR3 length: 19 residues. The germline gives CDR1 DFQATT, CDR2 SNEGSKA (reference sequence). V was pared by 0 bases and J by 4 bases, with 27 bases between. The CDR3 bases are TGCAGTGCTAGAGATGCGAGGGGGTCAGGGACTCCCACAGTAGAGACCCAGTACTTC. Protein product: CSARDARGSGTPTVETQYF.

This clonotype came up a few times. This rearrangement joins TRBV6-2 or TRBV6-3 to TRBJ2-1; 16 bases fit TRBD2. CDR1 is MNHEY and CDR2 is SVGEGT in the germline V gene. There are 21 residues in the CDR3. V lost 2 bases to trimming and J lost 2 bases; unmatched junction nucleotides: 12. CDR3 residues: CASSYDRSGLAGGRAYNEQFF. The CDR3 DNA sequence: TGTGCCAGCAGTTACGATCGTTCGGGACTAGCGGGAGGGCGCGCCTACAATGAGCAGTTCTTC.

The chain joins TRBV14 to TRBJ1-1; D is possibly TRBD1 (5 bases). This CDR3 contains 16 residues. V lost 0 bases and J 2 bases, leaving 13 bases between the germline ends. Germline lookup yields CDR1 SGHDN and CDR2 FVKESK. In DNA, the CDR3 is TGTGCCAGCAGCCAAGAGGGGGATCGGGCAAACACTGAAGCTTTCTTT. Its translation is CASSQEGDRANTEAFF.

The genes are TRBV5-6 and TRBJ2-1; D possibly matches TRBD1 or TRBD2 (5 bases each). V gave up 4 bases and J gave up 10 bases, with 21 bases separating them. Germline assignment: CDR1 SGHDT and CDR2 YYEEEE. The CDR3 is made up of 15 amino acids. The CDR3 loop is CASSIFRDPRREQFF. The CDR3 nucleotides are TGTGCCAGCAGCATCTTCCGGGACCCAAGGCGGGAGCAGTTCTTC. Full variable domain (rest looked up from reference TRBV5-6 and TRBJ2-1): DAGVTQSPTHLIKTRGQQVTLRCSPKSGHDTVSWYQQALGQGPQFIFQYYEEEERQRGNFPDRFSGHQFPNYSSELNVNALLLGDSALYLCASSIFRDPRREQFFGPGTRLTVL.

Turning to this clonotype: A much larger clone differs by one base, so this may be a read error. The conserved closing phenylalanine or tryptophan is absent in this CDR3, likely reflecting a read error. The J gene is TRBJ2-4, the V gene TRBV20-1; possible D gene TRBD2, 6 bases. This CDR3 comprises 16 residues. Germline V gives CDR1 DFQATT, CDR2 SNEGSKA (reference sequence). V lost 1 base and J 0 bases, leaving 13 bases between the germline ends. CDR3 loop: CSARGPGTLAKNIQYS. The DNA of the CDR3 is TGCAGTGCTAGAGGACCCGGGACTTTAGCCAAAAACATTCAGTACTCC.

The gene calls are TRBV15 and TRBJ2-7; possible D gene TRBD2, 5 bases. The CDR3 totals 15 residues. Trimming removed 0 bases at V and 5 bases at J, with 14 bases between. CDR1 is LNHNV and CDR2 is YYDKDF in the germline V gene (reference sequence). The CDR3 DNA is TGTGCCACCAGCAGAGATAGAGGCGCCGGGAACGAGCAGTACTTC. Its translation is CATSRDRGAGNEQYF.

J is TRBJ2-3 and V is TRBV5-1; D remains ambiguous. The CDR3 contains 14 residues. The ends were cut back, 5 bases at V and 1 base at J, with 11 bases in the middle. Germline V lookup: CDR1 SGHRS, CDR2 YFSETQ. The CDR3 protein is CASRPRQGTDTQYF. The CDR3 DNA reads TGCGCCAGCAGGCCCAGGCAAGGCACAGATACGCAGTATTTT.

The sample holds a few counts of this clonotype. The chain has TRBV7-9 and TRBJ1-5; D possibly corresponds to TRBD1 (6 bases). Germline CDR1 reads SEHNR; CDR2 reads FQNEAQ (reference sequence). V was trimmed by 3 bases and J by 5 bases, leaving 14 bases between them. CDR3 length equals 15 residues. DNA of the CDR3: TGTGCCAGCAGCTTTGCGACAGGAATTGATCAGCCCCAGCATTTT. This translates into CASSFATGIDQPQHF.

Only a few counts were recorded for this clonotype. The J gene is TRBJ2-7, the V gene TRBV5-1; 9 nucleotides line up with TRBD1. CDR3 length equals 16 residues. Losses at the gene ends were 0 bases for V and 4 bases for J; bases not matched to a gene: 8. Germline V gives CDR1 SGHRS, CDR2 YFSETQ. In DNA form, the CDR3 reads TGCGCCAGCAGCTTGGAGTTTGGGACAGGGTTTTACGAGCAGTACTTC. It is translated as CASSLEFGTGFYEQYF.

V and J are TRBV24-1 and TRBJ2-6; D is possibly TRBD2 (5 bases). The CDR3 covers 15 residues. Germline V gene sequence: CDR1 KGHDR, CDR2 SFDVKD. Trimming shortened V by 6 bases and J by 4 bases, and 12 bases separated the two germline ends. The CDR3 DNA sequence: TGTGCCACCAGTCCGACGGGGTCCGGGGCCAACGTCCTGACTTTC. Its translation is CATSPTGSGANVLTF.

The gene calls are TRBV29-1 and TRBJ2-5; D is undetermined. Deletions cut 3 bases from V and 11 bases from J, with 25 bases between. The germline CDR1 and CDR2 sequences are SQVTM and ANQGSEA. This CDR3 spans 15 amino acids. The CDR3 sequence is CSVEDRAGIYNEQYF. The CDR3 DNA sequence: TGCAGCGTTGAGGACCGGGCCGGAATCTACAATGAGCAGTACTTC.

In DNA form, the CDR3 reads TGTGCCAGCAACCTAAGAGGGTCCTACGAGCAGTACTTC. The encoded protein is CASNLRGSYEQYF. J is TRBJ2-7 and V is TRBV6-1, with a weak D call TRBD2 (5 bases). The germline V and J ends were trimmed by 7 bases and 1 base, with 11 bases remaining between them. Germline V CDR1 and CDR2: MNHNS, SASEGT. There are 13 residues in the CDR3.

The chain uses TRBV4-1 and TRBJ2-5, with 10 positions matching TRBD2. With 1 base clipped from V and 4 bases from J, the junction kept 9 bases outside the gene matches. Germline loops: CDR1 MGHRA, CDR2 YSYEKL. The CDR3 contains 17 residues. This chain's CDR3 is CASSQASGSEIRETQYF. The CDR3 DNA is TGCGCCAGCAGCCAAGCTAGCGGGAGTGAGATTAGAGAGACCCAGTACTTC.

With respect to this clonotype: Since a much larger clone is just one base distant, this may be a read error. J is TRBJ1-1 and V is TRBV6-4, with 11 bases lining up with TRBD1. Germline lookup yields CDR1 MRHNA and CDR2 SNTAGT. This CDR3 contains 14 residues. Here the CDR3 reads CTSSPGTGGTEAFF. Written as DNA, the CDR3 is TGTACCAGCAGTCCCGGGACAGGGGGGACTGAAGCTTTCTTT.

The chain couples TRBV5-1 to TRBJ2-1, with 11 bases matching TRBD2. Losses at the gene ends were 8 bases for V and 11 bases for J; bases not matched to a gene: 15. The CDR3 spans 15 residues. From germline, CDR1 is SGHRS and CDR2 YFSETQ. CDR3 loop: CASSSGLAGPLKQFF. DNA of the CDR3: TGCGCCAGTTCATCCGGACTAGCGGGTCCCCTGAAGCAGTTCTTC. Variable domain in full (rest from reference TRBV5-1 and TRBJ2-1): KAGVTQTPRYLIKTRGQQVTLSCSPISGHRSVSWYQQTPGQGLQFLFEYFSETQRNKGNFPGRFSGRQFSNSRSEMNVSTLELGDSALYLCASSSGLAGPLKQFFGPGTRLTVL.

This chain connects TRBV20-1 to TRBJ2-5, with 9 bases lining up with TRBD1. Near its end, the DNA agrees better with TRBJ2-7, so the J call may be wrong. CDR3 size: 14 residues. The germline CDR1 and CDR2 sequences are DFQATT and SNEGSKA (reference sequence). The CDR3 bases are TGCAGTGCTAGTCCCCCGGGACAGGGCTACGAGCAGTACTTC. As protein: CSASPPGQGYEQYF.

In DNA form, the CDR3 reads TGTGCCAGCAGCACCCGCCTCACAGGGGCCACAGATACGCAGTATTTT. Translating it yields CASSTRLTGATDTQYF. The chain carries TRBV9 and TRBJ2-3; 7 bases agree with TRBD1. The ends lost 4 bases at V and 2 bases at J; junction bases unmatched: 10. This CDR3 comprises 16 residues. Germline CDR1 is SGDLS and CDR2 is YYNGEE.

The chain is built from TRBV20-1 and TRBJ2-7, with TRBD2 identical over 9 bases. The germline CDR1 and CDR2 sequences are DFQATT and SNEGSKA (reference sequence). The V and J ends lost 0 bases and 2 bases, in that order; junction bases with no gene match: 2. The CDR3 length is 14 residues. In DNA form, the CDR3 reads TGCAGTGCTAGAGATCGGACTAGCGCCTACGAGCAGTACTTC. It codes for CSARDRTSAYEQYF.

The sample holds a few counts of this clonotype. The chain recombines TRBV10-2 with TRBJ2-5, with D unclear. The germline V gene encodes CDR1 WSHSY and CDR2 SAAADI. V lost 7 bases to trimming and J lost 7 bases, with 10 bases between them. The CDR3 is made up of 11 amino acids. The CDR3 loop reads CASMVSGTQYF. In nucleotides, the CDR3 is TGCGCCAGCATGGTCTCGGGGACCCAGTACTTC.

V and J are TRBV4-1 and TRBJ1-2; 8 nucleotides agree with TRBD1. CDR1 is MGHRA, CDR2 YSYEKL, per germline. Trimming took 0 bases from V and 3 from J; bases not matched to a gene: 3. This CDR3 is built from 15 residues. CDR3 nucleotide sequence: TGCGCCAGCAGCCAAGATTCAGGGGGCCACTATGGCTACACCTTC. It specifies CASSQDSGGHYGYTF.

This clonotype has just a few counts. The chain links TRBV3-1 to TRBJ1-2; D call uncertain. V dropped 5 bases and J dropped 8 bases, with 15 bases sitting between them. Germline CDR1 reads LGHDT; CDR2 reads YNNKEL (reference sequence). The CDR3 is made up of 13 amino acids. CDR3 sequence reads: CASSSIETGGYTF. For the CDR3, the DNA is TGTGCCAGCAGCTCCATCGAGACTGGAGGCTACACCTTC.